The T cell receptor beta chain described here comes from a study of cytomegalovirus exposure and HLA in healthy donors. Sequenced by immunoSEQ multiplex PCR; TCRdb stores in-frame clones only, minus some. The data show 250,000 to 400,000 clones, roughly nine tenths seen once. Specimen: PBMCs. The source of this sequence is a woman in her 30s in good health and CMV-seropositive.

The CDR3 loop reads CASSQIFNTGELFF. CDR3 nucleotide sequence: TGTGCCAGCAGCCAAATTTTTAACACCGGGGAGCTGTTTTTT. V gene TRBV14 combines with J gene TRBJ2-2; D is unclear. The CDR3 loop spans 14 amino acids. V dropped 2 bases and J dropped 2 bases, with 6 bases sitting between them. Germline V lookup: CDR1 SGHDN, CDR2 FVKESK.